Sequencing of this TCR beta chain was carried out in a study of cytomegalovirus exposure and HLA in healthy donors. Study-wide results and caveats: The majority of TCR sequences were rare, yet some public TCRs appeared in many donors. Immune exposure was documented only through CMV serostatus. What TCR beta sequences reportedly achieved was accurate prediction of HLA-A and HLA-B alleles in most subjects. Evidence from a later analysis indicated that most CMV-associated TCR beta chains looked HLA-restricted.

Primers included in the PCR were 60 Vbeta and 13 Jbeta primers. Produced via immunoSEQ multiplex PCR; TCRdb's table is partial and in-frame only. The sample includes some 200,000 clones, roughly three quarters of them seen just once. Concerning this clone itself: What it recognizes is unknown.

Sequenced: PBMCs. This TCR came from a woman between 50 and 59 years old in good health and CMV-seronegative.

The CDR3 DNA follows: TGTGCCAGCAGCTCCCCCGACAGCAAGAATTCACCCCTCCACTTT. The encoded protein is CASSSPDSKNSPLHF. The J gene is TRBJ1-6, the V gene TRBV5-4; tentative D call: TRBD1 (5 bases). CDR1 is SGHNT and CDR2 is YYREEE in the germline V gene (reference sequence). The ends were cut back, 3 bases at V and 7 bases at J, with 14 bases in the middle. This CDR3 is 15 amino acids long. Filled out from reference TRBV5-4 and TRBJ1-6, the complete variable domain reads ETGVTQSPTHLIKTRGQQVTLRCSSQSGHNTVSWYQQALGQGPQFIFQYYREEENGRGNFPPRFSGLQFPNYSSELNVNALELDDSALYLCASSSPDSKNSPLHFGNGTRLTVT.